This is a list of T cell receptor beta chains from one sample in a study of blood T cell repertoires in COVID-19. Measured with immunoSEQ multiplex PCR; TCRdb has only the in-frame clones, and not every one. This table holds about 70,000 clones, around 75% found once. The sequenced sample consisted of peripheral blood. The receptor set was obtained from a man between 70 and 80 years old with acute or convalescent COVID-19. CDR3s include the opening cysteine and the closing phenylalanine or tryptophan. D genes are given only for firm matches. Expanded clones are given a class, and other clones once, few, many or no size at all.

TRBJ1-2 TRBD1 TRBV5-1 . TGCGCCAGCAGCGCACCGGACAGGGGGATTCTTCATGGCTACACCTTC CASSAPDRGILHGYTF
TRBJ2-7 TRBD2 TRBV11-1 . TGTGCCAGCAGCTTAAACGGGAGGACCTCCTACGAGCAGTACTTC CASSLNGRTSYEQYF
TRBJ1-5 . TRBV7-9 . TGTGCCAGCAGCTACGCGGGGGATCAGCCCCAGCATTTT CASSYAGDQPQHF
TRBJ2-7 TRBD2 TRBV7-2 . TGTGCCAGCAGCTCCCCTAGCGGGAGCTCCGAGCAGTACTTC CASSSPSGSSEQYF
TRBJ2-7 . TRBV27 . TGTGCCAGCAGTCCGGTGGACAGAACCTACGAGCAGTACTTC CASSPVDRTYEQYF
TRBJ2-1 TRBD2 TRBV3-1/TRBV3-2 . TGTGCCAGCAGCCAACCCGGACTAGCGGGTTACAATGAGCAGTTCTTC CASSQPGLAGYNEQFF
TRBJ1-2 TRBD1 TRBV28 . TGTGCCAGCAGTCTACAGGGGGCTCATGGCTACACCTTC CASSLQGAHGYTF
TRBJ2-1 TRBD1 TRBV15 . TGTGCCACCCGGACAGGGGGCCAGAATGAGCAGTTCTTC CATRTGGQNEQFF
TRBJ2-6 . TRBV27 . TGTGCCAGCAGTTTATCTTGGGGGGGCGCTGGGGCCAACGTCCTGACTTTC CASSLSWGGAGANVLTF
TRBJ1-2 . TRBV4-1 few TGCGCCAGCAGCCAAGTATCCGGGGGAGCTAACTATGGCTACACCTTC CASSQVSGGANYGYTF
TRBJ2-5 TRBD2 TRBV6-5 few TGTGCCGGTTCCCCTAGCGGGATAGAGACCCAGTACTTC CAGSPSGIETQYF
TRBJ2-2 . TRBV11-2 once TGTGCCAGCAGCTTAGGCGTTAACACCGGGGAGCTGTTTTTT CASSLGVNTGELFF
TRBJ1-6 . TRBV7-2 . TGTGCCAGCAGCCGCGAGGCCGGGTATTCACCCCTCCACTTT CASSREAGYSPLHF
TRBJ2-5 . TRBV28 . TGTGCCAGCAGCCTCCTCGGGCAGGGACTAGAGACCCAGTACTTC CASSLLGQGLETQYF
TRBJ2-1 TRBD2 TRBV28 . TGTGCCGGGACTAGCGGGGAAAACAATGAGCAGTTCTTC CAGTSGENNEQFF
TRBJ2-1 TRBD1 TRBV27 . TGTGCCAGCAGTTTATCCGACAGGGGGCTACCGCAGTTCTTC CASSLSDRGLPQFF
TRBJ1-2 . TRBV28 . TGTGCCAGCAGTGGGCAGGGGTTGGGCTACACCTTC CASSGQGLGYTF
TRBJ2-7 TRBD2 TRBV27 . TGTGCCAGCAGTTTACGGGGGCTAGCGGGGATTGCTTACGAGCAGTACTTC CASSLRGLAGIAYEQYF
TRBJ1-1 . TRBV14 . TGTGCCAGCAGCCATCTCGGGGAGGGGAACACTGAAGCTTTCTTT CASSHLGEGNTEAFF
TRBJ2-5 TRBD2 TRBV14 . TGTGCCAGCAGCCAAGATGGGGTAGCGGGAAGGAGATCTGGATTTAAAGAGACCCAGTACTTC CASSQDGVAGRRSGFKETQYF
TRBJ2-7 TRBD2 TRBV28 . TGTGCCAGCAGTTTATCCGGGGGGAGAGAATCCTACGAGCAGTACTTC CASSLSGGRESYEQYF
TRBJ2-7 . TRBV28 . TGTGCCAGCAGTTCGCAGGGTTCCTACGAGCAGTACTTC CASSSQGSYEQYF
TRBJ2-2 TRBD1 TRBV5-1 once TGCGCCACCTCAGGGGGGAACACCGGGGAGCTGTTTTTT CATSGGNTGELFF
TRBJ2-1 TRBD2 TRBV7-8 few TGTGCCAGCAAGACTAGCGGGAGGTCGGCCTACAATGAGCAGTTCTTC CASKTSGRSAYNEQFF
TRBJ2-7 . TRBV4-1 . TGCGCCAGCAGCCAAGATTCGGGGGGCGGGAGTGGCGAGCAGTACTTC CASSQDSGGGSGEQYF
TRBJ2-7 . TRBV7-9 . TGTGCCAGCAGCTTAGTATCCCTAAAAGAGCAGTACTTC CASSLVSLKEQYF
TRBJ1-3 . TRBV27 . TGTGCCAGCAAAGCCGGGGACACTGGAAACACCATATATTTT CASKAGDTGNTIYF
TRBJ1-1 . TRBV6-5 . TGTGCCAGCACCAAGGGGGGGGCGGTGAACACTGAAGCTTTCTTT CASTKGGAVNTEAFF
TRBJ2-4 TRBD1 TRBV5-1 few TGCGCCAGCAGCATAGACAGGGGAAAACAAAACATTCAGTACTTC CASSIDRGKQNIQYF
TRBJ2-7 . TRBV28 once TGTGCCAGCAGTTTTGAAGCCAGGGACGAGCAGTACTTC CASSFEARDEQYF
TRBJ1-4 TRBD1 TRBV28 . TGTGCCAGCAACCCCCGGGGGACAGGGAGGGATGAAAAACTGTTTTTT CASNPRGTGRDEKLFF
TRBJ1-5 . TRBV18 . TGTGCCAGCTCACCATCCCGAGGAGGGCAGCATTTT CASSPSRGGQHF
TRBJ1-4 . TRBV6-6 . TGTGCCAGCAGTTACCCCGCGGGAGAAAAACTGTTTTTT CASSYPAGEKLFF
TRBJ2-3 . TRBV11-3 few TGTGCCAGCAGCTTTTACAGGGAAATGGGAGATACGCAGTATTTT CASSFYREMGDTQYF
TRBJ2-3 . TRBV24-1 . TGTGCCACCGAGGGCGACTCCACAGATACGCAGTATTTT CATEGDSTDTQYF
TRBJ1-5 . TRBV28 . TGTGCCAGCAGGAAGCAGGGGTTAAGCAATCAGCCCCAGCATTTT CASRKQGLSNQPQHF
TRBJ2-5 . TRBV3-1/TRBV3-2 . TGTGCCAGCAGCCCCCTCAGCGGGTCGTACCAAGAGACCCAGTACTTC CASSPLSGSYQETQYF
TRBJ2-2 TRBD1 TRBV7-8 . TGTGCCAGCAGCTTTCCAGGGACAGGGAGTACCGGGGAGCTGTTTTTT CASSFPGTGSTGELFF
TRBJ1-5 . TRBV2 . TGTGCCAGCAGTGGACCGCGCGGGGGGGCGTATAGCAATCAGCCCCAGCATTTT CASSGPRGGAYSNQPQHF
TRBJ2-7 TRBD1 TRBV29-1 . TGCAGCGTTGAAGATTTACAGGGGGCTCGCTACGAGCAGTACTTC CSVEDLQGARYEQYF
TRBJ1-3 TRBD1 TRBV3-1/TRBV3-2 . TGTGCCAGCAGCCTGCCGGACAGGGAAGCAAACACCATATATTTT CASSLPDREANTIYF
TRBJ2-1 TRBD2 TRBV7-3 . TGTGCCAGCAGCTTAGCGGGAGGGGACAATGAGCAGTTCTTC CASSLAGGDNEQFF
TRBJ1-6 . TRBV25-1 . TGTGCCAGCAGTGAATATAAGGACGGAGGGAATTCACCCCTCCACTTT CASSEYKDGGNSPLHF
TRBJ1-4 . TRBV2 few TGTGCCAGCAGTGGCAGGGGATTTGAAAAACTGTTTTTT CASSGRGFEKLFF
TRBJ1-5 TRBD1 TRBV6-6 . TGTGCCAGCAGTGGGACAGGGGTTGGGGACAATCAGCCCCAGCATTTT CASSGTGVGDNQPQHF
TRBJ1-5 . TRBV28 . TGTGCCAGCAGACAGGGCCCTAGCAATCAGCCCCAGCATTTT CASRQGPSNQPQHF
TRBJ2-7 . TRBV29-1 . TGCAGCGTCGCGCTGGACAGCTACGAGCAGTACTTC CSVALDSYEQYF
TRBJ1-5 . TRBV7-9 . TGTGCCAGCAGCTTCTCAGATAGCAATCAGCCCCAGCATTTT CASSFSDSNQPQHF
TRBJ2-7 TRBD1 TRBV7-9 . TGTGCCAGCAGCCCCGGGACAGGGTTCTACGAGCAGTACTTC CASSPGTGFYEQYF
TRBJ2-3 . TRBV10-3 once TGTGCCATCAGTGAGGGGGCAGCGAACACAGATACGCAGTATTTT CAISEGAANTDTQYF
TRBJ2-7 TRBD2 TRBV27 . TGTGCCAGCAGTTTATCGTGGGCTAGCGGGAGCTACGAGCAGTACTTC CASSLSWASGSYEQYF
TRBJ1-2 . TRBV24-1 . TGTGCCACCAGTGATCCCCGGGACTCTAGTACTAACTATGGCTACACCTTC CATSDPRDSSTNYGYTF
TRBJ1-1 . TRBV5-6 . TGTGCCAGCAGCTTAGTGTCCGGGACTGAAGCTTTCTTT CASSLVSGTEAFF
TRBJ2-2 . TRBV9 . TGTGCCAGCAGCGTAGATTATGGCGGGGACTACACCGGGGAGCTGTTTTTT CASSVDYGGDYTGELFF
TRBJ2-7 . TRBV6-5 . TGTGCCAGCAACCCTGACGGACTATACGAGCAGTACTTC CASNPDGLYEQYF